One sample yielded the 18 T cell receptor beta chains listed below, sequenced in a study of Ad26.COV2.S vaccination and SARS-CoV-2 variants. Repertoires were generated with immunoSEQ multiplex PCR, while TCRdb's copy carries only in-frame clones and drops some. The table includes about 320,000 clones, around 85% detected once. As for treatment: some 20 received Ad26.COV2.S at low or high dose, single or two shots; about five received placebo; per-sample allocation not given. All samples were drawn on day 63, counting from the first vaccine or placebo injection. The sequencing used peripheral blood, collected in a trial of Ad26.COV2.S vaccine versus placebo. All receptors come from a person between 18 and 60 years old who received the Ad26.COV2.S COVID-19 vaccine or a placebo.

The J gene is TRBJ2-1, the V gene TRBV5-1; 9 bases map to TRBD2. The CDR3 spans 15 residues. V was pared by 0 bases and J by 9 bases, with 7 bases of the junction left unmatched. Germline CDR1 SGHRS, CDR2 YFSETQ. The CDR3 DNA reads TGCGCCAGCAGCTTGGATAGCGGGGGTTATAGTGAGCAGTTCTTC. The encoded protein is CASSLDSGGYSEQFF.

The chain is built from TRBV10-3 and TRBJ1-3; no clear D. Germline V CDR1 and CDR2: ENHRY, SYGVKD. Trimming shortened V by 2 bases and J by 0 bases, and 11 bases separated the two germline ends. The CDR3 contains 16 residues. This CDR3 is CAISEVAASSGNTIYF. The CDR3 nucleotides are TGTGCCATCAGTGAGGTGGCGGCGAGCTCTGGAAACACCATATATTTT.

V and J are TRBV24-1 and TRBJ1-2, with D uncertain. Trimming took off 5 bases at V and 0 bases at J, with 3 bases between the two ends. The CDR3 runs 12 residues. Germline CDR1 is KGHDR and CDR2 is SFDVKD. The CDR3 spells CATSVSNYGYTF. In nucleotides, the CDR3 is TGTGCCACCAGTGTTTCTAACTATGGCTACACCTTC.

This chain links TRBV28 with TRBJ2-7; D might be TRBD1 or TRBD2, each matching 6 bases. Germline CDR1 reads MDHEN; CDR2 reads SYDVKM. V lost 3 bases, J lost 4 bases, and 13 bases lay in between. The CDR3 is made up of 14 amino acids. The CDR3 nucleotides read TGTGCCAGCAGTTTCTGGGGGGCGTTATACGAGCAGTACTTC. This sequence encodes CASSFWGALYEQYF.

The rearrangement uses TRBV6-5 and TRBJ2-7, with TRBD1 matching 8 bases. Germline CDR1 reads MNHEY; CDR2 reads SVGAGI. V dropped 7 bases and J dropped 3; count of bases not matched to a gene: 11. CDR3 size: 15 residues. CDR3 DNA sequence: TGTGCCAGCATGGGATCTGGACAGGGATACTACGAGCAGTACTTC. This sequence encodes CASMGSGQGYYEQYF.

The V and J genes are TRBV9 and TRBJ2-3; tentatively, D is TRBD2 (6 bases). V lost 3 bases and J lost 2, with 10 bases in between. The CDR3 contains 14 residues. CDR1 and CDR2 (germline): SGDLS, YYNGEE. CDR3 protein: CASSAGLTTDTQYF. The CDR3 DNA reads TGTGCCAGCAGCGCCGGACTAACCACAGATACGCAGTATTTT.

This chain joins TRBV28 and TRBJ1-2, with 8 bases fitting TRBD1. Germline CDR1 and CDR2: MDHEN and SYDVKM. The CDR3 is 14 amino acids. V dropped 6 bases and J dropped 8; count of bases not matched to a gene: 11. The CDR3: CASSLPGQAAGYTF. As DNA, the CDR3 is TGTGCCAGCAGCTTGCCGGGACAGGCTGCGGGCTACACCTTC.

This rearrangement joins TRBV6-2 or TRBV6-3 to TRBJ2-5; D call uncertain. With 1 base removed from V and 2 bases from J, the gap between germline ends came to 11 bases. Germline V gene sequence: CDR1 MNHEY, CDR2 SVGEGT. The CDR3 is made up of 15 amino acids. CDR3 region: CASSYYGSPQETQYF. CDR3 nucleotide sequence: TGTGCCAGCAGTTACTACGGCAGTCCTCAAGAGACCCAGTACTTC.

This chain joins TRBV10-3 and TRBJ1-1; 9 positions match TRBD1. The CDR3 length is 14 residues. Germline trimming cut 6 bases from V and 1 base from J; bases unmatched to any gene: 3. CDR1 and CDR2 from the germline V gene are ENHRY and SYGVKD. The CDR3 nucleotides are TGTGCCATCAGAACAGGGGGCCAGAACACTGAAGCTTTCTTT. The encoded protein is CAIRTGGQNTEAFF.

The gene calls are TRBV7-8 and TRBJ1-1; D is unclear. Trimming pared 1 base from V and 1 base from J, leaving 7 bases between. The CDR3 length is 14 residues. The germline V gene has CDR1 SGHVS and CDR2 FQNEAQ. The CDR3 spells CASSLGHRNTEAFF. CDR3 DNA sequence: TGTGCCAGCAGCTTAGGTCACAGGAACACTGAAGCTTTCTTT. Filled out from reference TRBV7-8 and TRBJ1-1, the complete variable domain reads GAGVSQSPRYKVAKRGQDVALRCDPISGHVSLFWYQQALGQGPEFLTYFQNEAQLDKSGLPSDRFFAERPEGSVSTLKIQRTQQEDSAVYLCASSLGHRNTEAFFGQGTRLTVV.

The chain links TRBV9 to TRBJ2-7; D is perhaps TRBD2 (7 bases). The V end was cut by 4 bases, the J end by 1 base, with 15 bases between. This CDR3 is 15 amino acids long. The germline CDR1 and CDR2 sequences are SGDLS and YYNGEE. The chain's CDR3 is CASSLEGGESYEQYF. The CDR3 nucleotides are TGTGCCAGCAGCCTAGAGGGGGGGGAGTCCTACGAGCAGTACTTC.

V is TRBV6-6 and J is TRBJ1-6, with 8 bases identical to TRBD1. The CDR3 extends over 15 amino acids. Trimming took 6 bases from V and 5 from J; bases not matched to a gene: 6. The V gene's germline CDR1 is MNHNY and CDR2 SVGAGI (reference sequence). Here the CDR3 DNA reads TGTGCCAGCAGCCTCGGACAGGGACATAATTCACCCCTCCACTTT. Translating it yields CASSLGQGHNSPLHF.

The V gene is TRBV6-5, the J gene TRBJ1-2; D is uncertain. V was clipped by 5 bases and J by 1 base, with 2 bases between them. From germline, CDR1 is MNHEY and CDR2 SVGAGI. This CDR3 comprises 11 residues. CDR3 sequence: CASSINYGYTF. The CDR3 DNA sequence: TGTGCCAGCAGTATTAACTATGGCTACACCTTC.

V and J are TRBV19 and TRBJ1-6; 10 nucleotides agree with TRBD1. The CDR3 consists of 14 residues. V gave up 6 bases and J gave up 9 bases; unmatched junction bases: 5. Germline-derived CDR1 and CDR2 are LNHDA and SQIVND (reference sequence). CDR3: CASSPGTGVSPLHF. Written as DNA, the CDR3 is TGTGCCAGTAGCCCCGGGACAGGGGTTTCACCCCTCCACTTT.

Details on this clone: Other DNA sequences from this sample encode an identical CDR3 as well. This sequence joins TRBV5-1 and TRBJ2-3; unclear D gene. Germline V lookup: CDR1 SGHRS, CDR2 YFSETQ. Trimming pared 0 bases from V and 0 bases from J, leaving 2 bases between. The CDR3 contains 13 residues. CDR3 sequence: CASSLDSTDTQYF. The CDR3 DNA sequence: TGCGCCAGCAGCTTGGACAGCACAGATACGCAGTATTTT. Based on the CDR3 plus reference TRBV5-1 and TRBJ2-3, the full variable domain is KAGVTQTPRYLIKTRGQQVTLSCSPISGHRSVSWYQQTPGQGLQFLFEYFSETQRNKGNFPGRFSGRQFSNSRSEMNVSTLELGDSALYLCASSLDSTDTQYFGPGTRLTVL.

This rearrangement joins TRBV28 to TRBJ1-6, with 7 bases matching TRBD1. Unmatched junction bases numbered 20, after V lost 5 bases and J lost 10 bases. Per germline, CDR1 MDHEN and CDR2 SYDVKM. There are 18 residues in the CDR3. The CDR3 DNA follows: TGTGCCAGCAGTCTAGCGACGAAGGGGGCTGGGGTACGATCACCCCTCCACTTT. Residues: CASSLATKGAGVRSPLHF.

The chain recombines TRBV7-3 with TRBJ2-3, with a weak D call TRBD2 (6 bases). The length of the CDR3 is 14 residues. Germline lookup yields CDR1 SGHTA and CDR2 FQGTGA. The V end lost 2 bases, the J end lost 4 bases, and 10 bases lay between the germline ends. The chain's CDR3 is CASSLAGLADTQYF. CDR3 DNA: TGTGCCAGCAGCTTAGCGGGGTTGGCAGATACGCAGTATTTT.

This rearrangement joins TRBV5-6 to TRBJ1-4; no clear D. CDR1 is SGHDT and CDR2 is YYEEEE in the germline V gene. The CDR3 runs 13 residues. V was shortened by 5 bases and J by 7 bases, with 12 bases between the two germline ends. In DNA form, the CDR3 reads TGTGCCAGCAGGAACTGGGGAGTTGAAAAACTGTTTTTT. It translates to CASRNWGVEKLFF.